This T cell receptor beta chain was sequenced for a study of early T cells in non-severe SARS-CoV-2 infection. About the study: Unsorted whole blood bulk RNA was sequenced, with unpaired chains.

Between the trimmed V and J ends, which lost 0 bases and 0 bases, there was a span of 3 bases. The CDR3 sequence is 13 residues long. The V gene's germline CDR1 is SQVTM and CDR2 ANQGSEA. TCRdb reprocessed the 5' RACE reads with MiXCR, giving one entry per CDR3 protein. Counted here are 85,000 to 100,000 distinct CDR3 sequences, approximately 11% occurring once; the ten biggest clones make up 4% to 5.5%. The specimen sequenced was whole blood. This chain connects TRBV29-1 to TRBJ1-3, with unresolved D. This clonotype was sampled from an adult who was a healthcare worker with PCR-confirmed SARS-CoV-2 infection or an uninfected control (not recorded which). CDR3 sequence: CSVEDSSGNTIYF. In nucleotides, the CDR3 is TGCAGCGTTGAAGACAGCTCTGGAAACACCATATATTTT.